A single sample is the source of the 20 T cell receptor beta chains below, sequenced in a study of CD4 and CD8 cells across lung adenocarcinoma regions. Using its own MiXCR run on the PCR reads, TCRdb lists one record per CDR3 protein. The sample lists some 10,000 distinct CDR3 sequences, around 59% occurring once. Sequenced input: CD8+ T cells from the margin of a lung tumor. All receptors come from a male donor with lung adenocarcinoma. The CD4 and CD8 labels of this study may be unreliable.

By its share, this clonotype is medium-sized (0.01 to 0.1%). The CDR3 nucleotides read TGCGCCAGGAAGCCCCCACCGGGACAGGGGGGCTCTCGGAAAGAGACCCAGTACTTC. The encoded protein is CARKPPPGQGGSRKETQYF. The chain uses TRBV10-1 and TRBJ2-5; TRBD1 aligns across 11 bases. Germline assignment: CDR1 WNHNN and CDR2 SYGVQD (reference sequence). The V segment lost 9 bases and the J segment 3 bases; nucleotides outside the gene matches: 21. The CDR3 has 19 amino acids.

The CDR3 DNA sequence: TGTGCCAGCACCCCTGGGCGATCTCACACAGATACGCAGTATTTT. This encodes CASTPGRSHTDTQYF. The chain recombines TRBV7-2 with TRBJ2-3; no clear D. The germline V gene encodes CDR1 SGHTA and CDR2 FQGNSA. This CDR3 has 15 residues. With 7 bases removed from V and 2 bases from J, the gap between germline ends came to 16 bases.

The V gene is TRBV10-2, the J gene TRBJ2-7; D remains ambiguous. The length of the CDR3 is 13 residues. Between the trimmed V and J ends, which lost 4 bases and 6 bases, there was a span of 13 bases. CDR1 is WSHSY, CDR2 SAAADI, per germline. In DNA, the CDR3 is TGCGCCAGCAGTGCCACAGAAAATAGCGAGCAGTACTTC. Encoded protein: CASSATENSEQYF.

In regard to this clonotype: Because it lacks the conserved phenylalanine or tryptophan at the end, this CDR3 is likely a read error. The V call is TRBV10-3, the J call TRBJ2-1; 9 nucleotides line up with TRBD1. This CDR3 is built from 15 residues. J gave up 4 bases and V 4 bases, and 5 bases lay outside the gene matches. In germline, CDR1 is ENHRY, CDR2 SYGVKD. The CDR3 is CAISADRGDYNEQFL. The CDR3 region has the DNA TGTGCCATCAGTGCCGACAGGGGGGATTACAATGAGCAGTTCCTC.

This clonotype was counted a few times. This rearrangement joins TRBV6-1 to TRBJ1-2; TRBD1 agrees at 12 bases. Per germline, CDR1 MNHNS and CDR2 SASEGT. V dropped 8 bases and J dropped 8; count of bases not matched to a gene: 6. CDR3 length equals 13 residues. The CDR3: CASWGQGASGYTF. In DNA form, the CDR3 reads TGTGCCAGCTGGGGACAGGGGGCGTCAGGCTACACCTTC.

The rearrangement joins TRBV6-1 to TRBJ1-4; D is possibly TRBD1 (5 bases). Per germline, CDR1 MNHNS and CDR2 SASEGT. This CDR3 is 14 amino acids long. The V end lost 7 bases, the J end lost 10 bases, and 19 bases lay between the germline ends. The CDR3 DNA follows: TGTGCCAGCACCCCCGTGGGGGGGGGGGGAAAACTGTTTTTT. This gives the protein CASTPVGGGGKLFF.

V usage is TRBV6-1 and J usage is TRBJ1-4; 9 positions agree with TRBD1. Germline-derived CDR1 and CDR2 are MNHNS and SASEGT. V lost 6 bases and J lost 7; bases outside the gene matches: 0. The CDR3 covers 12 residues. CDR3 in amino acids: CASRDRGEKLFF. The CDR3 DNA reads TGTGCCAGCAGGGACAGGGGTGAAAAACTGTTTTTT.

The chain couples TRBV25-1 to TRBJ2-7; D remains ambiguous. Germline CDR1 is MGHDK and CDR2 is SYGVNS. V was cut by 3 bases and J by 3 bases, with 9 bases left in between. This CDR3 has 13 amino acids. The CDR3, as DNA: TGTGCCAGCAGTGACCCGGTAAACTACGAGCAGTACTTC. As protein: CASSDPVNYEQYF.

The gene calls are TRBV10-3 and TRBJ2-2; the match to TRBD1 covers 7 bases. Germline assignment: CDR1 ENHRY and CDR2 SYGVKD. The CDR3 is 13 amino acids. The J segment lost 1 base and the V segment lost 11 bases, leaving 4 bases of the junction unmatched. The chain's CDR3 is CASRDRNTGELFF. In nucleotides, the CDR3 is TGTGCCTCCAGGGACAGGAACACCGGGGAGCTGTTTTTT.

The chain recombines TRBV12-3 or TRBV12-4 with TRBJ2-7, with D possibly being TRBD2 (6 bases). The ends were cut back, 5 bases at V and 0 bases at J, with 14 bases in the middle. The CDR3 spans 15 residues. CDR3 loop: CASSRDSGSSYEQYF. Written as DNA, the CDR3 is TGTGCCAGCAGTCGGGACTCTGGGAGCTCCTACGAGCAGTACTTC.

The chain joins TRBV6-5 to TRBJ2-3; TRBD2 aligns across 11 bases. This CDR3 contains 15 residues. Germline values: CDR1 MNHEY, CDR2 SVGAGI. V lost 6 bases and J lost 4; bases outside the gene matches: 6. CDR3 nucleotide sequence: TGTGCCAGCAGGTTAGGGACTAGCGGATCAGATACGCAGTATTTT. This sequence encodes CASRLGTSGSDTQYF.

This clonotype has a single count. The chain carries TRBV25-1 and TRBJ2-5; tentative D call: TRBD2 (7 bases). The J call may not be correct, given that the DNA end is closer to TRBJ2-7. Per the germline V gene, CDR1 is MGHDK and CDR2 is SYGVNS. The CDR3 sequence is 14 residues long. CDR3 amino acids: CASTMGGRRNEQYF. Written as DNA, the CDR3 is TGTGCCAGCACCATGGGGGGGCGCAGGAACGAGCAGTACTTC.

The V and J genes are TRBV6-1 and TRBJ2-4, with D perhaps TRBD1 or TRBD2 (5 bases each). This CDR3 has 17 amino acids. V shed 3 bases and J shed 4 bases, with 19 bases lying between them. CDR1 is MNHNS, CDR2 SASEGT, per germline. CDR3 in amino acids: CASSDSGFEGRKNIQYF. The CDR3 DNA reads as TGTGCCAGCAGTGATTCAGGGTTTGAGGGCCGGAAAAACATTCAGTACTTC.

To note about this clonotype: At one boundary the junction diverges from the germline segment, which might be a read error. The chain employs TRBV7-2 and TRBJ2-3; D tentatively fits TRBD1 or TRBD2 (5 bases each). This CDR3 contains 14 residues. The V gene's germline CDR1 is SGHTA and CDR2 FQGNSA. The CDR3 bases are TGTGCCAGCAGCCGGGGCCGGGCCAAAGATACGCAGTATTTC. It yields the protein CASSRGRAKDTQYF.

The CDR3 region is CARSATGRKETQYF. For the CDR3, the DNA is TGTGCCAGATCCGCAACAGGGAGGAAAGAGACCCAGTACTTC. The rearrangement uses TRBV7-6 and TRBJ2-1; tentatively, D is TRBD1 or TRBD2 (6 bases each). TRBJ2-5 matches the DNA end more closely, so the J call is doubtful. The CDR3 spans 14 residues. Looked up from germline, CDR1 is SGHVS and CDR2 is FNYEAQ.

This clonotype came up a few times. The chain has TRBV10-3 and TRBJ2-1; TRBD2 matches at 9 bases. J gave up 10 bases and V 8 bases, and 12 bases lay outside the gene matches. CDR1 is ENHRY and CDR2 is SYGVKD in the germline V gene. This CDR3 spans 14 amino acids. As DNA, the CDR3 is TGTGCCATCCGTTCGGGTAGCGGGAGAAGGGAGCAGTTCTTC. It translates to CAIRSGSGRREQFF.

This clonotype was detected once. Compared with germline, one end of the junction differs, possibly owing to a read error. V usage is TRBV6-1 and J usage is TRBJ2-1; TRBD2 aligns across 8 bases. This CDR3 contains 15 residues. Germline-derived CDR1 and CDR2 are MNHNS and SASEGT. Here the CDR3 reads CASTTGGGAKDTQTF. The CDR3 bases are TGTGCCAGCACTACGGGGGGGGGCGCGAAGGATACGCAGACTTTT.

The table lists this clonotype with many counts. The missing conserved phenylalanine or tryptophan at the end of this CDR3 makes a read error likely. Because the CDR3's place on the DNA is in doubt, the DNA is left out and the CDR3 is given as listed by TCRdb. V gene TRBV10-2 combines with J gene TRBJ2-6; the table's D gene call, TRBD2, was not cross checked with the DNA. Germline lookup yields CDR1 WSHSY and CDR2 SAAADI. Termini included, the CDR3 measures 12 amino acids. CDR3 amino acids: CASSESGTSGLI.

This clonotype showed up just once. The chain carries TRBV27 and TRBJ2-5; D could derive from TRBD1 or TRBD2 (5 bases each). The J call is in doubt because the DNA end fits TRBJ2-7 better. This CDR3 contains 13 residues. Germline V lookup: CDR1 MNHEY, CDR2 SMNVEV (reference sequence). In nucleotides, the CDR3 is TGTGCCAGCAGTTTAGGACAAGGGACCGAGCAGTACTTC. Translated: CASSLGQGTEQYF.

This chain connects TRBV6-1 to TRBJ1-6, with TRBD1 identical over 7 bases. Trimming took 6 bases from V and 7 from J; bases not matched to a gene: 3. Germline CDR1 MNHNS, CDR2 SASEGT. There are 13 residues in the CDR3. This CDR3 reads CASSTDRNSPLHF. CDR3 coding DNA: TGTGCCAGCAGCACGGACAGGAATTCACCCCTCCACTTT.